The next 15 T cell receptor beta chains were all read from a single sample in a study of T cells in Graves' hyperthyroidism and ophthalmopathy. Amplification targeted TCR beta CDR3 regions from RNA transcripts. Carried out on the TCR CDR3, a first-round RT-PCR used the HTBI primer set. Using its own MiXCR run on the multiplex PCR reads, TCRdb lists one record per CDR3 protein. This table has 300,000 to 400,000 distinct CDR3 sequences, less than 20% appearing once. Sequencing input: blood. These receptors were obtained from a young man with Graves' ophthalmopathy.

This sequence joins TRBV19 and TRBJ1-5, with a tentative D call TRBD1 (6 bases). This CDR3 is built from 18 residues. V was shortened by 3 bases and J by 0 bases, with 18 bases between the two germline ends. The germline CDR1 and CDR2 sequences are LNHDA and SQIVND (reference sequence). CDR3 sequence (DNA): TGTGCCAGTAGTATTGGCAGGGGAAGAGATCTTAGCAATCAGCCCCAGCATTTT. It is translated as CASSIGRGRDLSNQPQHF.

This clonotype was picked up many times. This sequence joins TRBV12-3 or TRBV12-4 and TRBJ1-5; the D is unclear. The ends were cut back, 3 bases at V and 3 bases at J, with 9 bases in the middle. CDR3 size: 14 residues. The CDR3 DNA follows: TGTGCCAGCAGTTTTCGGGCAGTCAATCAGCCCCAGCATTTT. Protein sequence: CASSFRAVNQPQHF.

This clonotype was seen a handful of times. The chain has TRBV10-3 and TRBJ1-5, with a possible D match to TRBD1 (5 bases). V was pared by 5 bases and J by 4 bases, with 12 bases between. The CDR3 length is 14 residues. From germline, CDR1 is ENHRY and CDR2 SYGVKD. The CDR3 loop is CAISQGFDNQPQHF. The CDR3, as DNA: TGTGCCATCAGTCAGGGATTCGATAATCAGCCCCAGCATTTT.

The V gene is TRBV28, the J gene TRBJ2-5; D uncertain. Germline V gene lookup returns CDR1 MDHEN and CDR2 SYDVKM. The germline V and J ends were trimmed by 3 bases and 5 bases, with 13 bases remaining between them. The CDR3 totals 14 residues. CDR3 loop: CASSFSRRLETQYF. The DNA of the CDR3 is TGTGCCAGCAGTTTCTCGAGAAGGTTGGAGACCCAGTACTTC.

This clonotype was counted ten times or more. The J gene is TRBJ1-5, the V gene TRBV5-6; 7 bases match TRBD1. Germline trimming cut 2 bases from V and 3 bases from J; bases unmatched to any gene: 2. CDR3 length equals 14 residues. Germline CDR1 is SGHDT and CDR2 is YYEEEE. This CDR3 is CASSFGTDNQPQHF. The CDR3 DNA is TGTGCCAGCAGCTTTGGGACAGACAATCAGCCCCAGCATTTT.

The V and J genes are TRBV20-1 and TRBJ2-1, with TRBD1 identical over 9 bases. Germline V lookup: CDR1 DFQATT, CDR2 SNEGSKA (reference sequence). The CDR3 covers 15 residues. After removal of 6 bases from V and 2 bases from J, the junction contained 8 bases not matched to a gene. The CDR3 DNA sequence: TGCAGTGCCTTAAGCCGGGACAGGGCCTACAATGAGCAGTTCTTC. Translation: CSALSRDRAYNEQFF.

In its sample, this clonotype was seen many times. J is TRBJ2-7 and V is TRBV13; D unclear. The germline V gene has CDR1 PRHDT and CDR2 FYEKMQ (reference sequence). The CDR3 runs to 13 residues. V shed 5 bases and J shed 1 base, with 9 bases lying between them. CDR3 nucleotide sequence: TGTGCCAGCAGCACCTCAAATTCCTACGAGCAGTACTTC. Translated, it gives CASSTSNSYEQYF.

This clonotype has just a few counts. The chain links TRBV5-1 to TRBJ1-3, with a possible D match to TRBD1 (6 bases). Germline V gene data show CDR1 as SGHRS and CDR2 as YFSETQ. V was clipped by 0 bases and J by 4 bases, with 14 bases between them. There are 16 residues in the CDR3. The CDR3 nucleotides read TGCGCCAGCAGCTTGGCCGGGGGCGCATACGGAAACACCATATATTTT. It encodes CASSLAGGAYGNTIYF.

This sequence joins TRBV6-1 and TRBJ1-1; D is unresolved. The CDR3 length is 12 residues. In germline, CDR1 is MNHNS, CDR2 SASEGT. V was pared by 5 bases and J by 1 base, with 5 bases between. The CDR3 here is CASSTQNTEAFF. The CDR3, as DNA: TGTGCCAGCAGTACACAGAACACTGAAGCTTTCTTT.

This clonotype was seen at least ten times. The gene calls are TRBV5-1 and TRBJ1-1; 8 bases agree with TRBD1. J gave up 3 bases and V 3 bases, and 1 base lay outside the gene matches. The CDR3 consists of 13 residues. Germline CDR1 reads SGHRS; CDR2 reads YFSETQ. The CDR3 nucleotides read TGCGCCAGCAGCTCGACAGGGGACACTGAAGCTTTCTTT. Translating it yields CASSSTGDTEAFF.

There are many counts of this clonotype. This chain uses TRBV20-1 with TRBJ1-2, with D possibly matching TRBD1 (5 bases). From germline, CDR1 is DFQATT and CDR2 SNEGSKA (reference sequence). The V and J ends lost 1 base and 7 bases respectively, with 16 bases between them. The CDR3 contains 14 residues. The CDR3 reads CSARVREGSFGYTF. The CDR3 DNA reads TGCAGTGCTAGAGTGCGGGAGGGGTCGTTTGGCTACACCTTC.

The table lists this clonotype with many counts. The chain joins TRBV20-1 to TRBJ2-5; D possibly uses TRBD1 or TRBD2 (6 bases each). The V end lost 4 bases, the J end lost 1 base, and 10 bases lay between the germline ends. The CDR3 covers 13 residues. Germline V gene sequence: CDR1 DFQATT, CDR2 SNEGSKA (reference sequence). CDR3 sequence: CSANTGAQETQYF. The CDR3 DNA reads TGCAGTGCTAATACGGGGGCCCAAGAGACCCAGTACTTC.

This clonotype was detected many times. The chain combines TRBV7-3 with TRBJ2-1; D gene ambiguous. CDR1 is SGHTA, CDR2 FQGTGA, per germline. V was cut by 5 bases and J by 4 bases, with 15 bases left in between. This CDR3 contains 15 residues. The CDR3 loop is CASSPAGRQYNEQFF. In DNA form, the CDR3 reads TGTGCCAGCAGCCCAGCTGGAAGGCAGTACAATGAGCAGTTCTTC.

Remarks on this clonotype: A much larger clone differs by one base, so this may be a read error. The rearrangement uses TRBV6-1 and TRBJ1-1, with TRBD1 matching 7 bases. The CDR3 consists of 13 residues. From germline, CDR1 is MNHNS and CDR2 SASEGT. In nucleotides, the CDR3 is TGTGCCAGCAGGGGGGACCGGGACAGCAGGGCTTCCTTT. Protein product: CASRGDRDSRASF.

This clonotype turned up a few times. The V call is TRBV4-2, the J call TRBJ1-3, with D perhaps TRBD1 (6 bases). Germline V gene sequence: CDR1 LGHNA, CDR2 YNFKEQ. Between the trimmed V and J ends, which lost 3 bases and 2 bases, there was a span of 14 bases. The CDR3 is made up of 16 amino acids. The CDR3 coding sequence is TGTGCCAGCAGCCAGGATCCCAGGGGAGCTGGAAACACCATATATTTT. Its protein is CASSQDPRGAGNTIYF.